This entry concerns a single T cell receptor beta chain. A read error may be the cause here, since a much bigger clone is one base away. TCR beta VDJ and CDR3 profiles were obtained from a genomic DNA template. MiXCR, applied by TCRdb to the reads, yields one record per CDR3 protein. The table lists about 190,000 distinct CDR3 sequences, less than 70% of them singletons. The source of the sample is a study of CD8+CD57+ T cells in acquired aplastic anemia. For the study at large: Approximately 11 million reads, on average, were obtained for CD4+ cells from healthy donors.

Germline V gene lookup returns CDR1 LNHDA and CDR2 SQIVND (reference sequence). The length of the CDR3 is 15 residues. Sequencing input: sorted CD4+, CD8+, or CD8+CD57+ T cells (not recorded which) from PBMCs. This sequence was found in a human donor in good health, serving as a control. This chain connects TRBV19 to TRBJ2-4; TRBD1 or TRBD2 may be the D gene (5 bases each). The CDR3 bases are TGTGCCAGTAAACCCGGGACCGGGGCCAAAAACATTCGGTACTTC. It encodes CASKPGTGAKNIRYF.